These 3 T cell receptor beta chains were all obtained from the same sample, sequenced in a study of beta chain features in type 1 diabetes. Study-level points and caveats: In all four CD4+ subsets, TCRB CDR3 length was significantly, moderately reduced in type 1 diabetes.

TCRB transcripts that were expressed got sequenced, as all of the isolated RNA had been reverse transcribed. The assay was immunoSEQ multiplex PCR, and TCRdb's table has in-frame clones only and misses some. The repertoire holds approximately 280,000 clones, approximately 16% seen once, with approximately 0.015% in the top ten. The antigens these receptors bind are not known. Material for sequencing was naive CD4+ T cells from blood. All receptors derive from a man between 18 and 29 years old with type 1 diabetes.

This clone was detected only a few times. CDR3 coding DNA: TGTGCCAGCAGCTTTCGGCGGGAGACCACAGATACGCAGTATTTT. Amino acids: CASSFRRETTDTQYF. The rearrangement uses TRBV7-2 and TRBJ2-3; 7 positions match TRBD2. The trim removed 3 bases at V and 2 bases at J, leaving 5 bases unmatched. The CDR3 runs 15 residues. The V gene's germline CDR1 is SGHTA and CDR2 FQGNSA.

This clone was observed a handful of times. The CDR3 coding sequence is TGTGCCAGCAGCCTAACCGGGACTAGCGGAAACATTCAGTACTTC. As protein: CASSLTGTSGNIQYF. This rearrangement joins TRBV9 to TRBJ2-4, with 11 bases lining up with TRBD2. CDR1 and CDR2 from the germline V gene are SGDLS and YYNGEE. J was trimmed by 6 bases and V by 4 bases; bases with no gene match: 6. The CDR3 is 15 amino acids.

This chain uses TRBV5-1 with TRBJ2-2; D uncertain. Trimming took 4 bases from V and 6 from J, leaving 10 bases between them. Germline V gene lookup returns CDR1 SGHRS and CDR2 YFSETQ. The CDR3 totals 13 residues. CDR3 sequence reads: CASSISPPGELFF. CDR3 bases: TGCGCCAGCAGCATCTCCCCCCCCGGGGAGCTGTTTTTT.